This T cell receptor beta chain emerged from a study of T cell repertoires in cytomegalovirus infection. On the study more broadly: An indication of both CMV infection and matching HLA type came from public TCR beta signatures. General study points: HLA-C-restricted CMV clonotypes gave the most frequent clonotype in two of eight donors.

This clonotype was seen more than once but under ten times. No antigen is known for it. CDR1 SGHTA and CDR2 FQGNSA come from the germline V gene. Deletions cut 1 base from V and 0 bases from J, with 12 bases between. The CDR3 has 16 residues. TCRdb reprocessed the reads via MiXCR and lists one record per CDR3 protein. The sample has about 220,000 distinct CDR3 sequences, 35% to 40% seen once. Sequencing was performed on CD8+ T cells from cultured PBMCs, taken from culture after CMV antigen stimulation. The rearrangement links TRBV7-2 to TRBJ2-5; possible D gene TRBD1, 5 bases. The sequence was obtained from a human donor in good health (CMV status not recorded). Some clones in this sample may be carry-over from other donors' samples. This CDR3 is CASSLGAGPYQETQYF. Here the CDR3 DNA reads TGTGCCAGCAGCTTAGGGGCAGGGCCGTACCAAGAGACCCAGTACTTC.